This paragraph reports one T cell receptor (beta chain). This sample stems from a study of patients and donors after allogeneic stem cell transplantation. V was trimmed by 6 bases and J by 0 bases, leaving 8 bases between them. CDR3 length: 13 amino acids. Looked up from germline, CDR1 is SQVTM and CDR2 is ANQGSEA. TCRdb called the RT-PCR reads again in MiXCR, with one record for every CDR3 protein. This sample has approximately 210,000 distinct CDR3 sequences, with roughly two fifths found just once. Sequencing used blood, either unsorted or a sorted T cell fraction (not recorded which). This chain joins TRBV29-1 and TRBJ2-2, with D possibly being TRBD2 (5 bases). This TCR came from a human donor who was either an allogeneic HSCT recipient or a stem cell or donor lymphocyte infusion donor (not recorded which). It is not recorded whose cells these are; they may come from a transplant donor. CDR3 in amino acids: CSVPGSNTGELFF. The CDR3 bases are TGCAGCGTCCCGGGATCGAACACCGGGGAGCTGTTTTTT.